This T cell receptor (beta chain) was profiled in a study of blood T cell repertoires in COVID-19. V was cut by 1 base and J by 3 bases, with 17 bases left in between. The CDR3 has 17 residues. Per the germline V gene, CDR1 is LNHNV and CDR2 is YYDKDF (reference sequence). Assay: immunoSEQ multiplex PCR; the TCRdb copy retains only in-frame clones and omits some. The table has about 24,000 clones, 89% seen once. V is TRBV15 and J is TRBJ2-3; D might be TRBD2 (5 bases). This clonotype was sampled from a human donor in a cohort sampled during active COVID-19. Sequenced input: peripheral blood. The CDR3 is CATSRATLASWTDTQYF. As DNA, the CDR3 is TGTGCCACCAGCAGAGCAACCCTAGCCAGTTGGACAGATACGCAGTATTTT. The full variable domain, rest sourced from reference TRBV15 and TRBJ2-3, is DAMVIQNPRYQVTQFGKPVTLSCSQTLNHNVMYWYQQKSSQAPKLLFHYYDKDFNNEADTPDNFQSRRPNTSFCFLDIRSPGLGDTAMYLCATSRATLASWTDTQYFGPGTRLTVL.